This TCR beta chain was identified in a study of blood T cell repertoires in COVID-19. Study as a whole: The United States, Italy and Spain were the sources of the acute and convalescent COVID-19 samples.

Assay used: immunoSEQ multiplex PCR; TCRdb lists only in-frame clones, some missing. The sample includes under 400,000 clones, roughly 90% of them seen just once. CDR3 length: 12 amino acids. After removal of 7 bases from V and 7 bases from J, the junction contained 9 bases not matched to a gene. The germline V gene encodes CDR1 SQVTM and CDR2 ANQGSEA. Sequencing input: peripheral blood. This rearrangement joins TRBV29-1 to TRBJ1-1, with 7 bases fitting TRBD1. This TCR was recovered from a woman in her 30s with COVID-19, enrolled during active disease. The CDR3: CSALRTGVEAFF. CDR3 DNA sequence: TGCAGCGCCCTCAGGACAGGCGTTGAAGCTTTCTTT. Filled out from reference TRBV29-1 and TRBJ1-1, the complete variable domain reads SAVISQKPSRDICQRGTSLTIQCQVDSQVTMMFWYRQQPGQSLTLIATANQGSEATYESGFVIDKFPISRPNLTFSTLTVSNMSPEDSSIYLCSALRTGVEAFFGQGTRLTVV.